Presented here are 20 T cell receptor beta chains from one specimen sequenced in a study of tumor-infiltrating lymphocytes in oesophageal squamous cell carcinoma. TCRdb reprocessed the PCR reads via MiXCR and lists one record per CDR3 protein. The top ten hold almost 7% of the sample, which has about 20,000 distinct CDR3 sequences, approximately 40% seen once. Specimen: blood. These receptors all come from a male donor with esophageal squamous cell carcinoma.

This clonotype came up once. V gene TRBV5-6 combines with J gene TRBJ1-4; D might be TRBD1 (5 bases). From germline, CDR1 is SGHDT and CDR2 YYEEEE. This CDR3 is 14 amino acids long. Trimming removed 10 bases at V and 1 base at J, with 14 bases between. In nucleotides, the CDR3 is TGTGCCGACAGCTCTTCCCTAACTAATGAAAAACTGTTTTTT. This translates into CADSSSLTNEKLFF. Looking up the rest from reference TRBV5-6 and TRBJ1-4 gives the full variable domain: DAGVTQSPTHLIKTRGQQVTLRCSPKSGHDTVSWYQQALGQGPQFIFQYYEEEERQRGNFPDRFSGHQFPNYSSELNVNALLLGDSALYLCADSSSLTNEKLFFGSGTQLSVL.

The CDR3 region has the DNA TGTGCCAGCAGTCTACTTGGGGCCAACGTGCAAGAGACCCAGTTCTTC. Translation gives CASSLLGANVQETQFF. The chain joins TRBV6-8 to TRBJ2-4; TRBD1 is a possible D gene (5 bases). The DNA end lines up better with TRBJ2-1; the J call may be wrong. This CDR3 contains 16 residues. CDR1 is MNHGY, CDR2 SAAAGT, per germline.

The chain joins TRBV7-6 to TRBJ2-2, with TRBD2 identical over 7 bases. The CDR3 has 17 residues. Germline CDR1 SGHVS, CDR2 FNYEAQ. The J segment lost 2 bases and the V segment lost 1 base, leaving 7 bases of the junction unmatched. The CDR3 nucleotides are TGTGCCAGCAGCTTAGAATGGCTAGCGGTAAACACCGGGGAGCTGTTTTTT. The encoded protein is CASSLEWLAVNTGELFF.

This clonotype appeared many times. V is TRBV7-9 and J is TRBJ2-7; D is uncertain. Germline assignment: CDR1 SEHNR and CDR2 FQNEAQ (reference sequence). V lost 6 bases, J lost 7 bases, and 10 bases lay in between. This CDR3 contains 11 residues. The CDR3 nucleotides are TGTGCCAGCAGTCGGTACCATGAGCAGTACTTC. Protein sequence: CASSRYHEQYF.

This clonotype was recorded a few times. The gene calls are TRBV7-9 and TRBJ2-4, with D unresolved. V was cut by 5 bases and J by 0 bases, with 17 bases left in between. The CDR3 is made up of 17 amino acids. Germline V lookup: CDR1 SEHNR, CDR2 FQNEAQ (reference sequence). This chain's CDR3 is CASSPPRSDLAKNIQYF. As DNA, the CDR3 is TGTGCCAGCAGCCCCCCAAGGAGTGATCTAGCCAAAAACATTCAGTACTTC.

This clonotype was detected ten times or more. This chain connects TRBV19 to TRBJ1-4; a weak D match, TRBD1 (5 bases). From germline, CDR1 is LNHDA and CDR2 SQIVND (reference sequence). CDR3 length equals 14 residues. The germline V and J ends were trimmed by 1 base and 4 bases, with 7 bases remaining between them. The CDR3 here is CASSIGDLNEKLFF. In DNA, the CDR3 is TGTGCCAGTAGTATAGGGGACCTTAATGAAAAACTGTTTTTT.

The chain has TRBV7-6 and TRBJ1-2, with D possibly being TRBD1 (5 bases). V was clipped by 2 bases and J by 8 bases, with 15 bases between them. Germline V gene data show CDR1 as SGHVS and CDR2 as FNYEAQ. CDR3 length: 14 residues. The CDR3 DNA reads as TGTGCCAGCAGCTTATTGGGGGGGACGGGCGGCTACACCTTC. Its protein is CASSLLGGTGGYTF.

The chain couples TRBV7-4 to TRBJ2-3, with 9 nucleotides matching TRBD1. Germline trimming cut 5 bases from V and 8 bases from J; bases unmatched to any gene: 11. CDR1 and CDR2 from the germline V gene are SGHVT and SQSDAQ. This CDR3 has 15 residues. In nucleotides, the CDR3 is TGTGCCAGCAGCCTACAGGGGGCAAAGCGAGGTACGCAGTATTTT. It specifies CASSLQGAKRGTQYF.

Notes on this clonotype: It is likely a read error, because the conserved phenylalanine at the end of the CDR3 is missing. Because the CDR3's place on the DNA is in doubt, the DNA is left out and the CDR3 is given as listed by TCRdb. The chain has TRBV7-2 and TRBJ2-3; TRBD2 was called by the table and not checked on the DNA. Looked up from germline, CDR1 is SGHTA and CDR2 is FQGNSA. A total of 8 residues make up the CDR3, ends included. CDR3 sequence reads: CASSGRLA.

This clonotype showed up just a few times. The chain has TRBV7-2 and TRBJ2-7; D is unresolved. Germline CDR1 reads SGHTA; CDR2 reads FQGNSA. Trimming pared 1 base from V and 6 bases from J, leaving 13 bases between. This CDR3 has 14 residues. Written as DNA, the CDR3 is TGTGCCAGCAGCTTAGGCGCTAGTTCCGGCGAGCAGTACTTC. Protein sequence: CASSLGASSGEQYF.

There are many counts of this clonotype. The rearrangement links TRBV14 to TRBJ2-5; TRBD2 agrees at 8 bases. Germline loops: CDR1 SGHDN, CDR2 FVKESK. The CDR3 sequence is 18 residues long. Trimming at V came to 0 bases and at J to 11 bases, leaving 20 bases not matched to a gene. The CDR3 DNA reads as TGTGCCAGCAGCCAAGATCATCCGGGAGGGCTCTCCTACAATGAGCAGTACTTC. Translated, it gives CASSQDHPGGLSYNEQYF.

This chain uses TRBV6-5 with TRBJ2-1; 10 nucleotides line up with TRBD2. This CDR3 is 15 amino acids long. J lost 7 bases, V lost 8 bases, and 11 bases had no gene match. CDR1 is MNHEY and CDR2 is SVGAGI in the germline V gene. The CDR3 region has the DNA TGTGCCAGCCTTTCTAGCGGGAGAGTCCGGAATGAGCAGTTCTTC. Translated: CASLSSGRVRNEQFF.

In its sample, this clonotype was seen once. V gene TRBV7-4 combines with J gene TRBJ2-6; 12 positions agree with TRBD1. The ends lost 2 bases at V and 4 bases at J; junction bases unmatched: 6. Germline-derived CDR1 and CDR2 are SGHVT and SQSDAQ. This CDR3 contains 18 residues. The CDR3 here is CASSLLGQGAKGANVLTF. The DNA for the CDR3 is TGTGCCAGCAGCTTATTGGGACAGGGGGCGAAAGGGGCCAACGTCCTGACTTTC.

About this clonotype: A read error is possible here, since a much larger clone lies one base away. The J gene is TRBJ2-1, the V gene TRBV11-2; 11 nucleotides agree with TRBD2. TRBJ2-7 explains the end of the DNA better; the J call may be wrong. The length of the CDR3 is 15 residues. The germline gives CDR1 SGHAT, CDR2 FQNNGV. The CDR3 spells CASSLGTSGYNEQYF. The CDR3 DNA follows: TGTGCCAGCAGCCTGGGGACTAGCGGTTACAATGAGCAGTACTTC.

This sequence joins TRBV28 and TRBJ2-2, with TRBD1 matching over 8 bases. V shed 6 bases, J shed 1 base, and the junction held 10 bases outside the gene matches. CDR3 length: 17 residues. Per the germline V gene, CDR1 is MDHEN and CDR2 is SYDVKM. The CDR3: CASSNPAGTGNTGELFF. The CDR3 DNA is TGTGCCAGCAGCAATCCCGCCGGGACAGGGAACACCGGGGAGCTGTTTTTT.

This clonotype was counted at least ten times. The rearrangement joins TRBV6-6 to TRBJ2-3, with 12 positions matching TRBD2. The length of the CDR3 is 15 residues. CDR1 is MNHNY, CDR2 SVGAGI, per germline (reference sequence). V dropped 2 bases and J dropped 4; count of bases not matched to a gene: 1. Here the CDR3 DNA reads TGTGCCAGCAGTTACGCTAGCGGGGGGGCAGATACGCAGTATTTT. This encodes CASSYASGGADTQYF.

Note on this clonotype: One end of the junction is discordant with germline, which a read error may explain. This rearrangement joins TRBV7-7 to TRBJ2-5, with TRBD1 identical over 9 bases. The CDR3 spans 15 residues. Germline-derived CDR1 and CDR2 are SSHAT and FNYEAQ (reference sequence). The CDR3 sequence is CASSPSTGGRETQYF. As DNA, the CDR3 is TGTGCTAGCAGCCCGAGTACAGGGGGCCGGGAGACCCAGTACTTC.

This clonotype was picked up one time. The CDR3 does not end in the conserved phenylalanine or tryptophan, so this is likely a read error. No DNA is shown, since the ends of the CDR3 on it are uncertain; the CDR3 is the one TCRdb lists. The J gene is TRBJ2-6, the V gene TRBV7-3; TRBD1 was called by the table and not checked on the DNA. The CDR3 spans 15 residues, counting both ends. Per germline, CDR1 SGHTA and CDR2 FQGTGA. CDR3 amino acids: CASSPYRGDEQFFGA.

This clonotype came up once. The chain couples TRBV6-6 to TRBJ2-3; no firm D call. The V end was cut by 5 bases, the J end by 0 bases, with 15 bases between. Germline assignment: CDR1 MNHNY and CDR2 SVGAGI (reference sequence). CDR3 length: 16 amino acids. The CDR3 nucleotides are TGTGCCAGCAGTGCTCGTATCGGGCTTAGCACAGATACGCAGTATTTT. This translates into CASSARIGLSTDTQYF.

This chain connects TRBV10-3 to TRBJ1-5, with 7 bases fitting TRBD1. The germline CDR1 and CDR2 sequences are ENHRY and SYGVKD. The J segment lost 2 bases and the V segment lost 8 bases, leaving 6 bases of the junction unmatched. This CDR3 region has 14 residues. CDR3 residues: CAIGGTVGNQPQHF. The CDR3 DNA reads TGTGCCATCGGTGGGACAGTGGGCAATCAGCCCCAGCATTTT.